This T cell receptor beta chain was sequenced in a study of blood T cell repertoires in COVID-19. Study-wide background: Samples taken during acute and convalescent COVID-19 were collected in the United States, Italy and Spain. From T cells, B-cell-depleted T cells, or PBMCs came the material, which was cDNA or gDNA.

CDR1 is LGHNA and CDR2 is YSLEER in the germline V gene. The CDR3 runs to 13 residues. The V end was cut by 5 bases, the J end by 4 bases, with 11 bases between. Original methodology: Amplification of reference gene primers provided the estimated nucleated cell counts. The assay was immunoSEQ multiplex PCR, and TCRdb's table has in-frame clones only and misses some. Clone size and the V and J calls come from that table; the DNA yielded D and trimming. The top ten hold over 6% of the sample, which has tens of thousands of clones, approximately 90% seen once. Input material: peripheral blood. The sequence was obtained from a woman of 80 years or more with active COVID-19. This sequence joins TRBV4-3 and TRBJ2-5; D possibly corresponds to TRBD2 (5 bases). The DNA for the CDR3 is TGCGCCAGCAGCTCCGGACTTTCAGAGACCCAGTACTTC. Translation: CASSSGLSETQYF.